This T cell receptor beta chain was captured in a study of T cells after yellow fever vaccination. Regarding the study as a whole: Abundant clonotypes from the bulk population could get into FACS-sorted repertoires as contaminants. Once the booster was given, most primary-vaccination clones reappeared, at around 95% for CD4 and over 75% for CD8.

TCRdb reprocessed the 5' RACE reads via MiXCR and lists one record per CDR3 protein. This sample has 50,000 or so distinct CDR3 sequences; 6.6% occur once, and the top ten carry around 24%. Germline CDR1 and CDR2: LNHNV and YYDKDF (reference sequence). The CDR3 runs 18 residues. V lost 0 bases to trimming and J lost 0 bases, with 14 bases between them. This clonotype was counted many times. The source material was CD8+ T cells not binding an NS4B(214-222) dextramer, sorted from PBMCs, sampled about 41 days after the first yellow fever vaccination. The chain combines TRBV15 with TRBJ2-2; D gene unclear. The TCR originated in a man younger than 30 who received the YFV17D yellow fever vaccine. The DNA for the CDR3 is TGTGCCACCAGCAGAGATCGCGGCAGTATGGCGAACACCGGGGAGCTGTTTTTT. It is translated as CATSRDRGSMANTGELFF.